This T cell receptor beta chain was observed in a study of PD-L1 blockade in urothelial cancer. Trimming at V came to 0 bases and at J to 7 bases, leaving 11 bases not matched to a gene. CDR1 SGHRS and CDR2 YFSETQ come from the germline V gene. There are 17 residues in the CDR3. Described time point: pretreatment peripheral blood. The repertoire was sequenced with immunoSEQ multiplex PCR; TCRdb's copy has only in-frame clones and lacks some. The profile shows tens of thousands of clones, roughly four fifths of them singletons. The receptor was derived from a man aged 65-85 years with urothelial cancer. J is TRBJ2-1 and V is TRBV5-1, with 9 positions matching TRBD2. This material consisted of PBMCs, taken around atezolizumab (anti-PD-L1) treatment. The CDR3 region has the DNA TGCGCCAGCAGCTTGGTAGTTGGCGGGAGGGCCGGGAATGAGCAGTTCTTC. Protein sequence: CASSLVVGGRAGNEQFF.